These 7 T cell receptor beta chains originate from one sample sequenced in a study of blood T cell repertoires in COVID-19. Only in-frame clones appear in the TCRdb table, and some are missing; sequencing was by immunoSEQ multiplex PCR. The sample records about 220,000 clones, 65% to 90% being singletons. The sequencing input was peripheral blood. All receptors derive from a woman in her 70s with COVID-19, enrolled during active disease.

The chain links TRBV6-2 or TRBV6-3 to TRBJ2-3; no clear D gene. The germline V and J ends were trimmed by 6 bases and 4 bases, with 5 bases remaining between them. From germline, CDR1 is MNHEY and CDR2 SVGEGT. CDR3 length: 11 amino acids. CDR3: CASSVADTQYF. CDR3 sequence (DNA): TGTGCCAGCAGCGTAGCAGATACGCAGTATTTT.

This rearrangement joins TRBV2 to TRBJ1-2, with D possibly matching TRBD1 (6 bases). Per the germline V gene, CDR1 is SNHLY and CDR2 is FYNNEI. Trimming took 4 bases from V and 7 from J, leaving 16 bases between them. The CDR3 covers 14 residues. Here the CDR3 DNA reads TGTGCCAGCAGTGGACACCCCCAAGGGGGTGGCTACACCTTC. Amino acids: CASSGHPQGGGYTF.

CDR3 nucleotides: TGTGCCAGCAGCCAAGATAACAGGGGGAGCACAGATACGCAGTATTTT. Protein sequence: CASSQDNRGSTDTQYF. This sequence joins TRBV4-2 and TRBJ2-3, with 8 bases fitting TRBD1. Germline V CDR1 and CDR2: LGHNA, YNFKEQ. This CDR3 is built from 16 residues. The trim removed 0 bases at V and 0 bases at J, leaving 2 bases unmatched.

V and J are TRBV3-1 (or the pseudogene TRBV3-2) and TRBJ1-6, with D perhaps matching TRBD1 (6 bases). CDR1 is LGHDT and CDR2 is YNNKEL in the germline V gene (reference sequence). The V and J ends lost 0 bases and 9 bases respectively, with 15 bases between them. There are 16 residues in the CDR3. CDR3 sequence (DNA): TGTGCCAGCAGCCAAGATTGGGGGCAGGGCTCTTCACCCCTCCACTTT. Protein: CASSQDWGQGSSPLHF.

In DNA, the CDR3 is TGTGCCAGCAGCTTAGATAACCGGGGACAGGGGGCGGCTGGAAACACCATATATTTT. Translation gives CASSLDNRGQGAAGNTIYF. This chain joins TRBV11-2 and TRBJ1-3; 12 bases match TRBD1. CDR1 is SGHAT and CDR2 is FQNNGV in the germline V gene. The trim removed 0 bases at V and 2 bases at J, leaving 8 bases unmatched. The CDR3 contains 19 residues.

This chain links TRBV5-1 with TRBJ2-1, with 11 nucleotides matching TRBD1. The CDR3 sequence is 17 residues long. The junction had 7 bases not matched to a gene; V was cut back by 1 base and J by 4 bases. The germline V gene encodes CDR1 SGHRS and CDR2 YFSETQ. CDR3 nucleotide sequence: TGCGCCAGCAGCTTGACTACCGGGACAGGGGGTTACAATGAGCAGTTCTTC. Amino acid sequence: CASSLTTGTGGYNEQFF.

V usage is TRBV19 and J usage is TRBJ1-3, with D hard to call. This CDR3 region has 14 residues. CDR1 and CDR2 from the germline V gene are LNHDA and SQIVND (reference sequence). The germline V and J ends were trimmed by 5 bases and 4 bases, with 12 bases remaining between them. The DNA of the CDR3 is TGTGCCAGTAGTGGAGGGAGATCCGGAAACACCATATATTTT. This codes for CASSGGRSGNTIYF.